Sequencing of this TCR beta chain was carried out in a study of cytomegalovirus exposure and HLA in healthy donors. Study information: Early on, a data release was issued that held tens of millions of unique TCRs from HLA-typed donors.

V lost 0 bases to trimming and J lost 3 bases; unmatched junction nucleotides: 10. The CDR3 spans 18 residues. Germline V lookup: CDR1 LGHNA, CDR2 YNFKEQ. This PCR relied on a set of 60 Vbeta primers and 13 Jbeta primers. Clones were read by immunoSEQ multiplex PCR, and TCRdb kept only the in-frame ones, dropping some. The sample yields 130,000 or so clones, more than 60% seen once. The clonotype was recovered from a woman under 30 in good health and CMV-seronegative. This rearrangement joins TRBV4-2 to TRBJ2-7; 11 bases are a match to TRBD2. The sample comprised PBMCs. CDR3 amino acids: CASSQDAATSGTYYEQYF. For the CDR3, the DNA is TGTGCCAGCAGCCAAGATGCCGCGACTAGCGGGACCTACTACGAGCAGTACTTC.